This entry concerns a single T cell receptor beta chain. The data originate from a study of T cell responses to AZD1222 COVID-19 vaccine. The V end was cut by 3 bases, the J end by 1 base, with 12 bases between. This CDR3 comprises 15 residues. Per germline, CDR1 KGHSH and CDR2 LQKENI. The table came from immunoSEQ multiplex PCR; TCRdb's copy has only in-frame clones and leaves some out. Of roughly 150,000 clones detected, 87% appear once; the ten largest clones hold approximately 9%. The V gene is TRBV18, the J gene TRBJ1-1; the D is unclear. Sample: peripheral blood, taken 28 days after the second AZD1222 dose. The origin of this receptor is an adult who received the AZD1222 COVID-19 vaccine. This chain's CDR3 is CASSPLGHENTEAFF. The CDR3 DNA sequence: TGTGCCAGCTCACCGCTGGGTCACGAGAACACTGAAGCTTTCTTT.